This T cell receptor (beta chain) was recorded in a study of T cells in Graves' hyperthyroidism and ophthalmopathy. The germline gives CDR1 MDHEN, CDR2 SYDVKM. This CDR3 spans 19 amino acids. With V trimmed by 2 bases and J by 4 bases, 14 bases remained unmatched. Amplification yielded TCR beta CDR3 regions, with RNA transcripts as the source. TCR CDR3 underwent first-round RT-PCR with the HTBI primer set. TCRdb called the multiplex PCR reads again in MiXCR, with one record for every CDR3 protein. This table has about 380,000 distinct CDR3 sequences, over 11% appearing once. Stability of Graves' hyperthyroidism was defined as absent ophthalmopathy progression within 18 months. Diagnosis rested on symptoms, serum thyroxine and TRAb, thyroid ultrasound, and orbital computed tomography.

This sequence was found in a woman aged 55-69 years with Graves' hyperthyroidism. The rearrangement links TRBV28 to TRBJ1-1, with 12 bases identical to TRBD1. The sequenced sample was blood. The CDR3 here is CASSLIGGSGTGGGTEAFF. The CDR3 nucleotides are TGTGCCAGCAGTTTAATCGGGGGGTCCGGGACAGGGGGCGGCACTGAAGCTTTCTTT.